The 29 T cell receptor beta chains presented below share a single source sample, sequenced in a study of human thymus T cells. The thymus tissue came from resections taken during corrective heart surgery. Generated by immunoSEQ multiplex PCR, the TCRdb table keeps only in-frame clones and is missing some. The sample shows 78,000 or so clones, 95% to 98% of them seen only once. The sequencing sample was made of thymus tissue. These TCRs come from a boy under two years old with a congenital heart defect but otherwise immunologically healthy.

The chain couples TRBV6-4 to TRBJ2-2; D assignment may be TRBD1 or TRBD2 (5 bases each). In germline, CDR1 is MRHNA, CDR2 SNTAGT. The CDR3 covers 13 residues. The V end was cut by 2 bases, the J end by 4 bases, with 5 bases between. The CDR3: CASSDGGTGELFF. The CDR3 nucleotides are TGTGCCAGCAGTGACGGGGGCACCGGGGAGCTGTTTTTT.

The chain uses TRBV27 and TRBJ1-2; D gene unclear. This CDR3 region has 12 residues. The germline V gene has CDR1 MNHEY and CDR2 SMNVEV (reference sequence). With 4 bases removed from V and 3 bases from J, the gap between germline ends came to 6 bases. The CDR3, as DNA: TGTGCCAGCAGTTCGGGGTACTATGGCTACACCTTC. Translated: CASSSGYYGYTF.

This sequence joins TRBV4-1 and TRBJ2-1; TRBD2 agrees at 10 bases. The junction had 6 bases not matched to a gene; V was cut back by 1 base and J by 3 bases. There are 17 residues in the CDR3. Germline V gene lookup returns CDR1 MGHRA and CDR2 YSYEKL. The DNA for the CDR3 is TGCGCCAGCAGCCAAGCCCGTCAGCGGGGGGGCTACAATGAGCAGTTCTTC. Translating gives CASSQARQRGGYNEQFF.

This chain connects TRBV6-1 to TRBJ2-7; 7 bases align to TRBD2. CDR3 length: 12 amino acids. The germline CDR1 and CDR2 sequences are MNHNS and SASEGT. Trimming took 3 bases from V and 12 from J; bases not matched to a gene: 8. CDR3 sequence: CASSESGGSRYF. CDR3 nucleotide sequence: TGTGCCAGCAGTGAGAGCGGCGGGAGTAGGTACTTC.

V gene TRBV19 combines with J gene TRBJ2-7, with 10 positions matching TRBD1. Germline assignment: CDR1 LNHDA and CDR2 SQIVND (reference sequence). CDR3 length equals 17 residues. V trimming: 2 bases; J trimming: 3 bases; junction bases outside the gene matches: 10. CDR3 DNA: TGTGCCAGTAGTATAAGGTGGGACCGGGACAGGGGCTACGAGCAGTACTTC. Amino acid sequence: CASSIRWDRDRGYEQYF.

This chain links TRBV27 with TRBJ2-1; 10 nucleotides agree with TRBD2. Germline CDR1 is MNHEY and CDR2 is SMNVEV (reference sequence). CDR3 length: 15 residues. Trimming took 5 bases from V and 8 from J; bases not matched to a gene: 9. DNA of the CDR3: TGTGCCAGCAGTACAGAGCGGGGGGGGAGTTATGAGCAGTTCTTC. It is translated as CASSTERGGSYEQFF.

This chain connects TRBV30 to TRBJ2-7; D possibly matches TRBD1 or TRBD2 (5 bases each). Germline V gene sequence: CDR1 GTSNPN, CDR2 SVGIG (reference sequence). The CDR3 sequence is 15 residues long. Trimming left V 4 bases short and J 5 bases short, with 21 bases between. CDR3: CAWILTGTWAHEQYF. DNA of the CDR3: TGTGCCTGGATTCTAACCGGGACGTGGGCTCACGAGCAGTACTTC.

CDR3 sequence: CSLEFNHEQYF. The CDR3, as DNA: TGCAGCTTAGAGTTCAACCACGAGCAGTACTTC. The chain combines TRBV29-1 with TRBJ2-7; D gene ambiguous. Trimming cost V 8 bases and J 5 bases, with 13 bases left between them. This CDR3 contains 11 residues. Germline CDR1 reads SQVTM; CDR2 reads ANQGSEA.

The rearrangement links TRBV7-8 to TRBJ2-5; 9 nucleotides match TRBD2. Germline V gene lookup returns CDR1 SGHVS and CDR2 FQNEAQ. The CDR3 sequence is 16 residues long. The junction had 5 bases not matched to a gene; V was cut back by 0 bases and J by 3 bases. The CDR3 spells CASSLAKRGEKETQYF. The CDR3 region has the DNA TGTGCCAGCAGCTTAGCGAAGCGGGGGGAAAAAGAGACCCAGTACTTC.

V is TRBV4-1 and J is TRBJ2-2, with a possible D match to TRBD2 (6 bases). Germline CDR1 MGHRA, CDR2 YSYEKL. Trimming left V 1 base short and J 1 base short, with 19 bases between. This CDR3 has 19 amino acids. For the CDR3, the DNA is TGCGCCAGCAGCCAAGTAGGTTCCCGGAGGGGTCAGAACACCGGGGAGCTGTTTTTT. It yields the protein CASSQVGSRRGQNTGELFF.

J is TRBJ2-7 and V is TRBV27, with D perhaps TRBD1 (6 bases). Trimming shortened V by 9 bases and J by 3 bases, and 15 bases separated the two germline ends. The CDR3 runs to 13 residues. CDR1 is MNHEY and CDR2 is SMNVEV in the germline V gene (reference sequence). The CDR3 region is CARGGSPNYEQYF. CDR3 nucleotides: TGTGCCAGAGGGGGTTCCCCTAACTACGAGCAGTACTTC.

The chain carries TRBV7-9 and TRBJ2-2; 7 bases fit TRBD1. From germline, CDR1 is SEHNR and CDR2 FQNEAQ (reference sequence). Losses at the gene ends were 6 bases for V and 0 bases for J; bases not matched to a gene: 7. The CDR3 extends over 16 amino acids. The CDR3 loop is CASRRKQGPNTGELFF. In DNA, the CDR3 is TGTGCCAGCAGACGAAAACAGGGGCCGAACACCGGGGAGCTGTTTTTT. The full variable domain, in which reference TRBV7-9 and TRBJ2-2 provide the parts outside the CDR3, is DTGVSQNPRHKITKRGQNVTFRCDPISEHNRLYWYRQTLGQGPEFLTYFQNEAQLEKSRLLSDRFSAERPKGSFSTLEIQRTEQGDSAMYLCASRRKQGPNTGELFFGEGSRLTVL.

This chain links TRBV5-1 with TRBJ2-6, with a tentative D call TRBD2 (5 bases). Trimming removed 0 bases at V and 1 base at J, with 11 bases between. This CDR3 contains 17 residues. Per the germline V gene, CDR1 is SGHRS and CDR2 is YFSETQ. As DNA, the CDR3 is TGCGCCAGCAGCTTGGGACTAAGAGGGTCTGGGGCCAACGTCCTGACTTTC. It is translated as CASSLGLRGSGANVLTF.

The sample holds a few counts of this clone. CDR3: CASKRPEAFF. The DNA of the CDR3 is TGTGCCAGTAAGCGGCCTGAAGCTTTCTTT. The chain has TRBV19 and TRBJ1-1; D remains unclear. This CDR3 comprises 10 residues. From germline, CDR1 is LNHDA and CDR2 SQIVND (reference sequence). Trimming stripped 7 bases from V and 6 bases from J, with 6 bases between.

The CDR3 loop reads CASSCTKAGGPAGELFF. The CDR3 DNA sequence: TGCGCCAGCAGCTGCACGAAAGCGGGGGGGCCCGCCGGGGAGCTGTTTTTT. The chain joins TRBV5-1 to TRBJ2-2, with TRBD2 matching 10 bases. The CDR3 is made up of 17 amino acids. Germline assignment: CDR1 SGHRS and CDR2 YFSETQ. V lost 3 bases to trimming and J lost 6 bases; unmatched junction nucleotides: 11.

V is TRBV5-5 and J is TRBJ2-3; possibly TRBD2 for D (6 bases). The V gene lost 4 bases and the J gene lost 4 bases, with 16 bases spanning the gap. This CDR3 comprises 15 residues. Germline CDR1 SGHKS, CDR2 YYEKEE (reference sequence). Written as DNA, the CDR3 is TGTGCCAGCAGCCGTGCGGGGAGCCGGGCAGATACGCAGTATTTT. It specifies CASSRAGSRADTQYF. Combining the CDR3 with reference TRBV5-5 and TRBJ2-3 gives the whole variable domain DAGVTQSPTHLIKTRGQQVTLRCSPISGHKSVSWYQQVLGQGPQFIFQYYEKEERGRGNFPDRFSARQFPNYSSELNVNALLLGDSALYLCASSRAGSRADTQYFGPGTRLTVL.

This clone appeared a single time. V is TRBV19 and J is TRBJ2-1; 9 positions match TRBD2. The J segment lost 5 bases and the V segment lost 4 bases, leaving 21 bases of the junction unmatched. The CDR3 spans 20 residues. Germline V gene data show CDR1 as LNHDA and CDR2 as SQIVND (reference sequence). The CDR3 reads CASSTPAGGRAVGMDNEQFF. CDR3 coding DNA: TGTGCCAGTAGTACCCCGGCGGGGGGGAGGGCCGTCGGGATGGACAATGAGCAGTTCTTC.

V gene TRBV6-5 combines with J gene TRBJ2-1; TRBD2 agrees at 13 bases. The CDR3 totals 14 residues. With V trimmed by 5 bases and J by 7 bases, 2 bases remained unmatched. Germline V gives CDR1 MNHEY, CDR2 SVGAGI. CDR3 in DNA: TGTGCCAGCAGTGGACTAGCGGGAGTAAATGAGCAGTTCTTC. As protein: CASSGLAGVNEQFF.

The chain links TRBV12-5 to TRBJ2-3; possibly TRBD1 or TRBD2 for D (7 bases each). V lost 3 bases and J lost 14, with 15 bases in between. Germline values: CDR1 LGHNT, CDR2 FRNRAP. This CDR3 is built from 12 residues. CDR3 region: CASGFPGGAGYF. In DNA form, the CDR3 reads TGTGCTAGTGGTTTCCCAGGGGGGGCAGGGTATTTT.

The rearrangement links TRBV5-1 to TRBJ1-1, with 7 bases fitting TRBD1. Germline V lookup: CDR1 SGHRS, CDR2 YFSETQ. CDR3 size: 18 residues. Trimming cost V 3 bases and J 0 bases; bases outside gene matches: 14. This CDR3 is CASSSTPSGTDMNTEAFF. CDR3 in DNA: TGCGCCAGCAGCTCGACCCCGTCCGGGACAGACATGAACACTGAAGCTTTCTTT.

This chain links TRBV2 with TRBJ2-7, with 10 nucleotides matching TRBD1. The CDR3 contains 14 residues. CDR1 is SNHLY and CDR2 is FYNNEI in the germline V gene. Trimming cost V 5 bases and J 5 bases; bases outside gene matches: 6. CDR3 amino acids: CASSPGQGTHEQYF. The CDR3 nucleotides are TGTGCCAGCAGTCCGGGACAGGGGACCCACGAGCAGTACTTC.

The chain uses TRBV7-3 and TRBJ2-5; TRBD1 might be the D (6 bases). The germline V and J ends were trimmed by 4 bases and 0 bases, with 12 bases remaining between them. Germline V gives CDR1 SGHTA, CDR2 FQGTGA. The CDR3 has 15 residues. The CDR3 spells CASSSTGHHQETQYF. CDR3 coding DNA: TGTGCCAGCAGCTCAACAGGGCACCACCAAGAGACCCAGTACTTC. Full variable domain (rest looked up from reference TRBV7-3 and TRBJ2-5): GAGVSQTPSNKVTEKGKYVELRCDPISGHTALYWYRQSLGQGPEFLIYFQGTGAADDSGLPNDRFFAVRPEGSVSTLKIQRTERGDSAVYLCASSSTGHHQETQYFGPGTRLLVL.

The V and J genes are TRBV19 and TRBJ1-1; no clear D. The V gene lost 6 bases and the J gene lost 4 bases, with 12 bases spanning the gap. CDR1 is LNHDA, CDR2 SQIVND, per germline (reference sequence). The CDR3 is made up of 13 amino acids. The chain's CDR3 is CASSLNGLTEAFF. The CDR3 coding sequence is TGTGCCAGTAGCCTCAACGGCCTCACTGAAGCTTTCTTT. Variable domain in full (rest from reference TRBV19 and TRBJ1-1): DGGITQSPKYLFRKEGQNVTLSCEQNLNHDAMYWYRQDPGQGLRLIYYSQIVNDFQKGDIAEGYSVSREKKESFPLTVTSAQKNPTAFYLCASSLNGLTEAFFGQGTRLTVV.

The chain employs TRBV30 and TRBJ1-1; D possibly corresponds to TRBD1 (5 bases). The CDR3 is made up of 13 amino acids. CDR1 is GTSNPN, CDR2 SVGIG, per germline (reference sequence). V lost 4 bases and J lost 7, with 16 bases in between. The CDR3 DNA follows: TGTGCCTGGATGGGGTTAAATGGGGGTGAAGCTTTCTTT. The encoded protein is CAWMGLNGGEAFF.

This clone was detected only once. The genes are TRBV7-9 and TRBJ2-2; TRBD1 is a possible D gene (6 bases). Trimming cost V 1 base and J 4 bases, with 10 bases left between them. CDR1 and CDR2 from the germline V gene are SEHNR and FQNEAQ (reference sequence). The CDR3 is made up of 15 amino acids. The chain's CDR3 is CASSLGTAITGELFF. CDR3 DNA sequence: TGTGCCAGCAGCTTAGGGACAGCTATCACCGGGGAGCTGTTTTTT.

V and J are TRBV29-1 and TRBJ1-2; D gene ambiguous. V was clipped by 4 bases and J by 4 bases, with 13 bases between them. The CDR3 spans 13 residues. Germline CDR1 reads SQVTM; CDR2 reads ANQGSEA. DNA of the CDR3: TGCAGCGTTGGTGAGGGTCGTGGCTATGGCTACACCTTC. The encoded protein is CSVGEGRGYGYTF.

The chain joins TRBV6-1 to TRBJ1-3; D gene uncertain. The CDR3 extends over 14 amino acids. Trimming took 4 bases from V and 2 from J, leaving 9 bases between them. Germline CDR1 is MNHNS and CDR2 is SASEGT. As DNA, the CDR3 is TGTGCCAGCAGTGTCCAAAGGGCTGGAAACACCATATATTTT. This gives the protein CASSVQRAGNTIYF.

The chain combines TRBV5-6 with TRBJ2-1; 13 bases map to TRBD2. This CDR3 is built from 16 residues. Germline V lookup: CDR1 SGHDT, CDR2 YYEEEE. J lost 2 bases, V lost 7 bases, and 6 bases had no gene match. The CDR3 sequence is CASGTSGTETYNEQFF. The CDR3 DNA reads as TGTGCCAGCGGGACTAGCGGGACGGAAACCTACAATGAGCAGTTCTTC.

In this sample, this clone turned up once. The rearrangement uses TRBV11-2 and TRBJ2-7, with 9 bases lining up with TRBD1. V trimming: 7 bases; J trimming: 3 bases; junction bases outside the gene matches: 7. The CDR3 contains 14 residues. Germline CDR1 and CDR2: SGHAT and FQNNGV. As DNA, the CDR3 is TGTGCCAGCACCTTTGGGACAGGGCACTACGAGCAGTACTTC. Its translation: CASTFGTGHYEQYF.